This T cell receptor beta chain is drawn from a study of spatial heterogeneity in lung cancer. Documented time point: sample taken at primary tumor resection. This clonotype was counted many times. Its target is not known. With the library built for alpha chains, this beta chain is off target and its frequency is not meaningful. MiXCR was run by TCRdb on the 5' RACE reads, yielding one entry per CDR3 protein. In the table there are about 9,500 distinct CDR3 sequences, approximately 14% of which are singletons. The CDR3 is made up of 14 amino acids. Trimming cost V 9 bases and J 0 bases, with 11 bases left between them. The V gene's germline CDR1 is MNHNY and CDR2 SVGAGI (reference sequence). Whole-study findings and limits: Expanded intratumoral alpha and beta TCR counts tracked tumor mutation counts.

The rearrangement uses TRBV6-6 and TRBJ2-2; the D gene is possibly TRBD2 (5 bases). Sequenced here: lung tumor tissue, sampled at surgery. The receptor's source is a male donor with early-stage non-small cell lung cancer. CDR3 nucleotides: TGTGCCAGTACGGAGGAACCGAACACCGGGGAGCTGTTTTTT. The encoded protein is CASTEEPNTGELFF.